This paragraph reports one TCR beta chain. The sample comes from a study of blood T cell repertoires in COVID-19. Cohorts were determined from participant-reported clinical history. CDR1 is GTSNPN and CDR2 is SVGIG in the germline V gene (reference sequence). Germline trimming cut 1 base from V and 4 bases from J; bases unmatched to any gene: 3. There are 15 residues in the CDR3. Data came from immunoSEQ multiplex PCR; TCRdb stores just in-frame clones and leaves some out. The data hold over 200,000 clones, with nearly 90% observed a single time. Sequenced sample: PBMCs or T cells enriched from blood (not recorded which). The chain is built from TRBV30 and TRBJ2-1, with TRBD2 matching 11 bases. The clonotype comes from a man younger than 40 who had recovered from COVID-19. The CDR3 here is CAWSGGTSGYNEQFF. The CDR3 DNA sequence: TGTGCCTGGAGTGGAGGGACTAGCGGTTACAATGAGCAGTTCTTC.